This T cell receptor (gamma chain) was recorded in a study of Vδ1+ human thymocytes. Remarks on this clone: The antigen is undetermined.

Germline V gives CDR1 GITISATS, CDR2 ISYDGTV (reference sequence). Losses at the gene ends were 5 bases for V and 7 bases for J; bases not matched to a gene: 14. This CDR3 is built from 14 residues. Extracted RNA was reverse transcribed into cDNA. The CDR3 regions were amplified by multiplex PCR from V-gene primers to a constant-region primer. TCRdb used CATT to re-call clones from the multiplex PCR reads. The table lists tens of thousands of gamma-chain clones, around 20% of them singletons. Study outcomes and limitations: Bulk repertoire data may be misinterpreted because of unexpected Vdelta2 sequences. Thymic delta-chain repertoires held roughly 19% Vdelta2 sequences and few Vdelta3, despite high sort purity. Thymic TRG and TRD repertoires appeared highly polyclonal.

Alphabeta T cells were depleted, then CD3+ Vdelta1+ Vdelta2- thymocytes were FACS-sorted. Purity of the sorted Vdelta1+ thymocytes ranged from roughly 97% to 99.6%. Sequencing was carried out using Vdelta1+ gamma-delta thymocytes from the thymus. As to subset: FACS-sorted CD3+ TCRalphabeta- TCRVdelta1+ TCRVdelta2- thymocytes. J is TRGJ1 or TRGJ2 and V is TRGV9. The TCR sequence derives from a girl under three years old who had congenital heart surgery. The CDR3 loop reads CALWARIAGYKKLF. CDR3 coding DNA: TGTGCCTTGTGGGCCCGAATAGCGGGGTATAAGAAACTCTTT.